Described below is a single TCR beta chain sequence and its context. In the original workflow: Counts of nucleated cells, estimated from reference gene primer amplification, were obtained. The protocol was immunoSEQ multiplex PCR, while the TCRdb copy is restricted to in-frame clones and leaves out a portion. D and trimming were read from the DNA, whereas the V and J calls and clone size are those reported in that table. The sample holds around 230,000 clones, 70% to 90% seen once. This entry comes from a study of blood T cell repertoires in COVID-19. Study-level information: Samples came from the United States, Italy and Spain, spanning acute and convalescent COVID-19. Nucleic acid was either cDNA or gDNA, and it came from T cells, B-cell-depleted T cells, or PBMCs.

The V and J ends lost 0 bases and 6 bases respectively, with 12 bases between them. CDR3 size: 15 residues. Germline CDR1 is MNHEY and CDR2 is SMNVEV (reference sequence). The chain recombines TRBV27 with TRBJ2-1; weak D call: TRBD1 (6 bases). This clonotype originated in a man in his forties or fifties with acute or convalescent COVID-19. Sample: peripheral blood. The CDR3 loop is CASSLSGGYPNEQFF. The CDR3 DNA reads as TGTGCCAGCAGTTTATCAGGGGGTTACCCCAATGAGCAGTTCTTC.